A single sample gave rise to the 12 T cell receptor beta chains below, sequenced in a study of tumor-infiltrating lymphocytes in oesophageal squamous cell carcinoma. TCRdb analysed the PCR reads with MiXCR anew, one entry per CDR3 protein. In the table there are around 13,000 distinct CDR3 sequences, roughly 50% of which are singletons. Sequencing was carried out using esophageal tumor tissue. The receptors shown here come from a female donor with esophageal squamous cell carcinoma.

This clonotype has at least ten counts. The V call is TRBV12-3 or TRBV12-4, the J call TRBJ2-5, with TRBD2 identical over 9 bases. V lost 3 bases to trimming and J lost 1 base; unmatched junction nucleotides: 3. This CDR3 contains 15 residues. CDR3 sequence reads: CASSLGRGGQETQYF. As DNA, the CDR3 is TGTGCCAGCAGTTTGGGGCGGGGGGGCCAAGAGACCCAGTACTTC.

The J gene is TRBJ2-1, the V gene TRBV6-2 or TRBV6-3, with D tentatively TRBD2 (7 bases). The CDR3 consists of 15 residues. With 2 bases removed from V and 6 bases from J, the gap between germline ends came to 14 bases. The germline V gene has CDR1 MNHEY and CDR2 SVGEGT. This CDR3 is CASSYVGGRANEQFF. The CDR3, as DNA: TGTGCCAGCAGTTACGTCGGGGGGCGAGCCAATGAGCAGTTCTTC.

In the case of this clonotype: One end of the junction is discordant with germline, which a read error may explain. The V call is TRBV6-6, the J call TRBJ2-7, with D uncertain. TRBJ2-1 explains the end of the DNA better; the J call may be wrong. The germline CDR1 and CDR2 sequences are MNHNY and SVGAGI (reference sequence). The CDR3 contains 16 residues. The CDR3 nucleotides are TGTGCCAGCAGTTACTCCTTGCCTGAATCCTACGATGAGCAGTTCTTC. This translates into CASSYSLPESYDEQFF.

This chain uses TRBV28 with TRBJ2-1; D uncertain. Trimming pared 5 bases from V and 6 bases from J, leaving 8 bases between. CDR1 and CDR2 from the germline V gene are MDHEN and SYDVKM. The CDR3 sequence is 12 residues long. CDR3 sequence reads: CASSPQLNEQFF. For the CDR3, the DNA is TGTGCCAGCAGTCCCCAACTCAATGAGCAGTTCTTC.

Comment on this clonotype: Likely a read error: the CDR3 ends without its conserved phenylalanine or tryptophan. It is unclear where the CDR3 begins or ends on the DNA, so no DNA is shown, and the CDR3 is as TCRdb lists it. This rearrangement joins TRBV6-1 to TRBJ2-6; the D call in the table, TRBD1, was not verified against the DNA. Germline-derived CDR1 and CDR2 are MNHNS and SASEGT. Both ends counted, the CDR3 spans 15 residues. The CDR3 here is CASSEGPGDEQFFGA.

This clonotype turned up a few times. The V call is TRBV7-2, the J call TRBJ2-1; no reliable D call. The DNA end lines up better with TRBJ2-5; the J call may be wrong. CDR1 is SGHTA, CDR2 FQGNSA, per germline. The CDR3 consists of 13 residues. The CDR3 DNA reads as TGTGCCAGCAGCTGGGGTCGGTCTGGGACCCAGTACTTC. Translation: CASSWGRSGTQYF.

V and J are TRBV5-2 and TRBJ1-1; no check of the table's D call, TRBD1, against the DNA was made. TRBV5-2 represents a pseudogene. This CDR3 spans 14 amino acids. The CDR3: CASSLNRGGTEAFF. The DNA for the CDR3 is TGTGCCAGCAGCTTGAATCGAGGGGGCACTGAAGCTTTCTTT.

This clonotype was observed many times. CDR3 sequence reads: CASSPPERGGHYEQYF. The CDR3, as DNA: TGTGCCAGCTCACCACCGGAGCGCGGGGGGCACTACGAGCAGTACTTC. This chain joins TRBV18 and TRBJ2-7, with 8 bases fitting TRBD2. In germline, CDR1 is KGHSH, CDR2 LQKENI. Trimming removed 0 bases from V and 3 bases from J; junction bases left unmatched: 7. The CDR3 length is 16 residues. The full variable domain, completed using reference TRBV18 and TRBJ2-7, is NAGVMQNPRHLVRRRGQEARLRCSPMKGHSHVYWYRQLPEEGLKFMVYLQKENIIDESGMPKERFSAEFPKEGPSILRIQQVVRGDSAAYFCASSPPERGGHYEQYFGPGTRLTVT.

This chain joins TRBV18 and TRBJ2-2; no clear D gene. This CDR3 is 12 amino acids long. V was pared by 4 bases and J by 5 bases, with 5 bases between. Germline loops: CDR1 KGHSH, CDR2 LQKENI. The CDR3 is CASSRETGELFF. CDR3 bases: TGTGCCAGCTCACGTGAAACCGGGGAGCTGTTTTTT.

The CDR3 DNA sequence: TGTGCCAGCAGCCGGACTCGAGAGACCCAGTACTTC. Translation gives CASSRTRETQYF. The rearrangement uses TRBV7-6 and TRBJ2-5; TRBD2 is a possible D gene (5 bases). This CDR3 is built from 12 residues. Trimming shortened V by 5 bases and J by 4 bases, and 8 bases separated the two germline ends. CDR1 is SGHVS and CDR2 is FNYEAQ in the germline V gene.

In its sample, this clonotype ranks as medium-sized. The junction shows a germline mismatch at one end, possibly a read error. The chain couples TRBV7-7 to TRBJ2-5; the match to TRBD1 covers 8 bases. The CDR3 covers 15 residues. Germline V CDR1 and CDR2: SSHAT, FNYEAQ (reference sequence). CDR3 DNA: TGTGCTAGCAGCTTAGCCTTGACAGGGGATGAGACCCAGTACTTC. Translated, it gives CASSLALTGDETQYF.

This sequence joins TRBV7-2 and TRBJ2-5, with D possibly matching TRBD2 (5 bases). Trimming shortened V by 7 bases and J by 4 bases, and 13 bases separated the two germline ends. CDR1 is SGHTA and CDR2 is FQGNSA in the germline V gene. This CDR3 region has 13 residues. The CDR3 DNA reads as TGTGCCAGCAAGGACTTCTTGCGAGAGACCCAGTACTTC. It yields the protein CASKDFLRETQYF.